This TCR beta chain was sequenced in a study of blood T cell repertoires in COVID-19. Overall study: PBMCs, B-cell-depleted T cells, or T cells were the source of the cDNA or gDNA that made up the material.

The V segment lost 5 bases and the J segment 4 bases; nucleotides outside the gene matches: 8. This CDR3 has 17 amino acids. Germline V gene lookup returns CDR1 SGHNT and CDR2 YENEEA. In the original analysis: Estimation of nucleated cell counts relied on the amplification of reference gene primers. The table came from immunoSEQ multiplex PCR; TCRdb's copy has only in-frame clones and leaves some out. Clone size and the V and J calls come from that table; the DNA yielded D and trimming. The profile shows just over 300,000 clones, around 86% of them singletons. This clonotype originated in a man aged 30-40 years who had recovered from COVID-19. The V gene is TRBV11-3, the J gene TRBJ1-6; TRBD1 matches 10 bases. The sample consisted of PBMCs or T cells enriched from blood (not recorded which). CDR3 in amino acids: CASSLRDRGTYNSPLHF. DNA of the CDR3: TGTGCCAGCAGCCTCCGGGACAGGGGAACTTATAATTCACCCCTCCACTTT.